What follows is one TCR beta chain and its context. Its matching antigen is unknown. This entry comes from a study of cytomegalovirus exposure and HLA in healthy donors. About the research overall: Unique TCRs numbering roughly 80 million, obtained from HLA-typed donors, made up an early data release. Among the 300 to 500 donors who were genotyped, 81% fell in the genetic ancestry cluster that is associated with self-reported Caucasian donors. Whole-study results and caveats: Altogether, 150 to 200 TCR beta chains were recorded as cytomegalovirus-associated. Researchers reportedly found TCR beta sequences accurately predicted most subjects' HLA-A and HLA-B alleles.

Germline lookup yields CDR1 MDHEN and CDR2 SYDVKM. J gave up 3 bases and V 5 bases, and 7 bases lay outside the gene matches. The CDR3 covers 15 residues. Researchers ran the PCR with 60 Vbeta and 13 Jbeta primers. TCRdb keeps only in-frame clones here, not all; method: immunoSEQ multiplex PCR. The sample has roughly 180,000 clones, about four fifths seen once. The chain uses TRBV28 and TRBJ2-5; the match to TRBD1 covers 9 bases. Specimen: PBMCs. The clonotype was recovered from a woman aged 18-30 years in good health and CMV-seronegative. CDR3 sequence reads: CASSPHTGGEETQYF. DNA of the CDR3: TGTGCCAGCAGTCCCCACACAGGGGGCGAAGAGACCCAGTACTTC.